This record covers a single T cell receptor (beta chain). It lacks a known antigen. Base-call qualities are not available, and no considerably larger clone is one nucleotide away. V is shortened by 3 bases, J by 2 bases, and the region joining them spans 7 bases. Via the germline V gene, CDR1 is MDHEN and CDR2 SYDVKM. From its cysteine to its phenylalanine, the CDR3 spans 13 amino acids. Left in the record is the CDR3 DNA by itself, 39 bases read in frame from the first base. The donors were roughly 39 Caucasian individuals from Russia, aged roughly 6 to 100 years, who were systemically healthy. Approximately 9 milliliters of peripheral blood were collected from each donor into EDTA-treated Vacutainer tubes. PBMCs were isolated by Ficoll-Paque density-gradient centrifugation, with at least 6 million obtained per sample. Trizol reagent was used to extract total RNA from PBMCs, with at least 5.5 micrograms per sample. Naive CD45RAhigh/CD27high T cell percentages were measured by flow cytometry on a PBMC aliquot from every donor.

The library was produced with 5' RACE. The listed sequencing device is Illumina HiSeq 2500. A second PCR of about 6 to 11 cycles was performed with a sample-barcoded 5' primer and a J-beta primer mix. A unique molecular identifier was introduced onto each TCR beta cDNA molecule by a template-switch 5' adaptor carrying 12 random nucleotides. Each sample yielded at least 2.5 million CDR3-containing paired-end reads. The Mint cDNA synthesis kit, primed by a TRBC-specific oligonucleotide, was used to synthesize first-strand cDNA from all RNA. Following uracil-DNA glycosylase treatment, a first 18-cycle PCR with universal primers M1SS and BC2_uni_R was performed on all cDNA. The authors' analysis ran thus. For normalization, 1 million high-quality reads, each with a distinct molecular identifier, were randomly selected from each sample. Reads with shared molecular identifiers were discarded instead of being binned into consensus sequences. MiTCR, set to a Q25 quality threshold and the strictest error-elimination algorithm, was used for CDR3 identification, clonotype clustering and error correction. Lower-bound total TCR beta diversity was estimated with a nonparametric unseen species model using Euler transformation. TCRdb redid the processing of the public reads, applying fastp at Q25 and MiXCR, and retained in-frame beta chains. Identical CDR3 proteins give one entry, which carries the most common genes and DNA. In this record, the V and J calls reflect TCRdb's handling and not the investigators' own analysis. This sample gives 800,000 or so distinct CDR3 sequences in total; 25% of them show up just once. The biggest ten clones account for more than 3% of the sample.

The entry originates in a study of blood T cells in healthy people across ages (dated by TCRdb to between 2015 and 2017). General notes on the study: In model experiments, template switching captured roughly one uniquely barcoded TCR beta cDNA molecule for every two T cells. Age-related changes in TCR beta repertoire diversity were measured in the study by deep sequencing normalized with unique cDNA molecular identifiers. The donors were split into four age groups: young (average 16 years), middle-aged (more than 35), aged (over 55) and long-lived (under 90). For two donors (one aged 18 to 29 and one aged 80 or older), the study analyzed two additional independent replicas of 1 million unique cDNA reads from the same blood draw. Study-wide conclusions, independent of this receptor: A strong correlation was found between observed TCR beta diversity and the percentage of naive T cells measured by flow cytometry. Compared with the aged group, the long-lived group had more naive CD4+ T cells, fewer expanded clones and increased TCR diversity, suggesting age selection. Observed TCR beta diversity per million T cells fell roughly linearly with age, and a significant reduction was already apparent by age roughly 40. Because donor CMV infection status was unknown, age-related changes in expanded clonotypes were potentially confounded. Estimates of total diversity from one million sequenced T cells were regarded as lower bounds and underestimates. Because profiling used bulk unsorted PBMCs, naive and antigen-experienced compartments could not be compared conclusively.

The same sample was also studied in work on T cells of mothers and their children. The second study's authors report: The donors were nine systemically healthy Caucasian individuals, made up of three mothers and their six children. cDNA synthesis consumed the entire amount of extracted RNA, loaded at around 1.4 ug RNA in each 15 ul reaction. Sample barcodes and 2-4 random nucleotides were added via the M1S primer in the second PCR. Over 9.5 million TCR beta CDR3 reads were obtained for each mother, and 2.5 million to 3 million reads were obtained for each child. TCR recombination output is similarly shaped by thymic selection in related and unrelated pairs, with a minor effect exerted by inherited differences. Related mother-child pairs always showed normalized repertoire overlap that was slightly higher than in unrelated mother-child pairs, though the difference was never significant. No persistent microchimeric T cell clones were found, with a detection sensitivity of approximately 100 clones per million clonotypes. Deep NGS was used in the study to compare the TCR beta repertoires of mothers and children and to look for features that separate related mother-child pairs from unrelated individuals. The mean age was around 42 +/- 4 years for the mothers and approximately 11 +/- 4 years for the children. After adapter ligation was performed with NEBNext reagents, the libraries were sequenced on an Illumina HiSeq 2000 with 100+100 nt paired-end reads. To avoid cross-contamination, the mother libraries and the child libraries were prepared a month apart and sequenced in separate runs. Between roughly 500,000 and 2,000,000 distinct TCR beta clonotypes were identified per donor. Naive TCR beta clonotypes were estimated from low-frequency clonotypes matched to each donor's FACS-determined naive share, without sorting.

The TCR sequence derives from a boy between 10 and 17 years old in good health. The sample comprised blood. This sequence uses TRBV28 and TRBJ1-2; the D gene is not confidently resolved. The bases are TGTGCCAGCAGTTTTTCGGACAACTATGGCTACACCTTC. Its product reads: CASSFSDNYGYTF.